What follows is one T cell receptor (beta chain) and its context. Profiling relied on immunoSEQ multiplex PCR, and the TCRdb table lists in-frame clones only, not all of them. In the table there are under 200,000 clones, about 83% of which are singletons. This sample stems from a study of blood T cell repertoires in COVID-19. The length of the CDR3 is 14 residues. Germline CDR1 KGHDR, CDR2 SFDVKD. The trim removed 2 bases at V and 9 bases at J, leaving 7 bases unmatched. Sample: peripheral blood. This receptor was obtained from a man between 18 and 29 years old with active or convalescent COVID-19. The chain links TRBV24-1 to TRBJ1-1; TRBD1 aligns across 8 bases. CDR3 residues: CATSDSGQGGKAFF. The CDR3 region has the DNA TGTGCCACCAGTGATTCCGGACAGGGCGGCAAAGCTTTCTTT.